These 10 T cell receptor delta chains came from one sample sequenced in a study of gammadelta T cells in human blood. TCRdb re-identified clones in the RT-PCR reads via CATT. This table holds over 900 delta-chain clones, more than 30% found once. Sequencing input: Vgamma9Vdelta2 gamma-delta T cells from infant blood. The receptors originated from a human donor.

This clone qualifies as medium-sized. J is TRDJ3 and V is TRDV2; 11 bases align to TRDD3. The length of the CDR3 is 18 residues. Looked up from germline, CDR1 is GEAIGNYY and CDR2 is EKD. J was trimmed by 0 bases and V by 3 bases; bases with no gene match: 3. The CDR3 protein is CACDETGGYSWDTRQMFF. The CDR3 DNA sequence: TGTGCCTGTGACGAGACTGGGGGATACTCCTGGGACACCCGACAGATGTTTTTC.

This clone was seen a handful of times. This sequence is one base from a far larger clone and is likely a read error. This sequence joins TRDV2 and TRDJ1; TRDD3 matches at 12 bases. CDR1 is GEAIGNYY, CDR2 EKD, per germline. The CDR3 runs to 15 residues. Trimming removed 1 base from V and 8 bases from J; junction bases left unmatched: 7. CDR3: CACDTLGDTPSKLIF. CDR3 DNA: TGTGCCTGTGACACGCTGGGGGATACGCCGAGCAAACTCATCTTT.

This clone was recorded a few times. One end of the junction does not line up with germline, which may come from a read error. V is TRDV2 and J is TRDJ3, with D possibly being TRDD3 (5 bases). CDR3 size: 17 residues. Per the germline V gene, CDR1 is GEAIGNYY and CDR2 is EKD. In DNA form, the CDR3 reads TGTGCTTGTGACACCTTGCTTACCACCTGGGACATCCGACAGATGTTTTTC. Translation gives CACDTLLTTWDIRQMFF.

Comment on this clone: The TCRdb protein comes from a much larger clone and disagrees with this DNA's translation at residue 13, likely due to a read error; the protein given here is derived from the DNA. The rearrangement uses TRDV2 and TRDJ3; 9 bases map to TRDD3. TCRdb gives no J gene; it was assigned here by matching the DNA to germline. CDR1 is GEAIGNYY, CDR2 EKD, per germline. This CDR3 is 18 amino acids long. The DNA for the CDR3 is TGTGCCTGTGACACCTGGGGATACGGCGCCTGGGACTCCCGACAGATGTTTTTC. Amino acid sequence: CACDTWGYGAWDSRQMFF.

On this clone itself: TCRdb attributes to this sequence the protein of a much larger clone, which differs from the DNA translation at residue 6; a read error is likely, and the protein displayed is translated from the DNA. V and J are TRDV2 and TRDJ2, with TRDD3 as a possible D gene (5 bases). The J gene comes from matching the DNA to germline here; TCRdb lacks it. The CDR3 runs 15 residues. V was clipped by 0 bases and J by 0 bases, with 7 bases between them. CDR1 GEAIGNYY and CDR2 EKD come from the germline V gene. The chain's CDR3 is CACDTRGALTAQLFF. The CDR3 DNA reads TGTGCCTGTGACACCCGGGGGGCTTTGACAGCACAACTCTTCTTT.

Of note for this clone: The translation of this DNA and the TCRdb protein of a much larger clone differ at residue 7, probably owing to a read error; the protein shown here is translated from the DNA. V gene TRDV2 combines with J gene TRDJ3; D ambiguous. In the absence of a J gene in TCRdb, the DNA was matched to germline to assign it here. The CDR3 runs 16 residues. The ends were cut back, 0 bases at V and 2 bases at J, with 7 bases in the middle. Germline V gives CDR1 GEAIGNYY, CDR2 EKD. The CDR3 sequence is CACDTVEAWDTRQMFF. CDR3 bases: TGTGCCTGTGACACCGTGGAGGCCTGGGACACCCGACAGATGTTTTTC.

Note on this clone: The protein recorded in TCRdb matches a much larger clone and deviates from this DNA's translation at residue 7, suggesting a read error; the protein here is obtained by translating the DNA. The rearrangement joins TRDV2 to TRDJ3, with 9 bases matching TRDD3. No J gene is reported in TCRdb; it was inferred here by comparing the DNA with germline. This CDR3 spans 19 amino acids. From germline, CDR1 is GEAIGNYY and CDR2 EKD. J was trimmed by 0 bases and V by 0 bases; bases with no gene match: 5. This CDR3 reads CACDTVVGDSSWDTRQMFF. CDR3 coding DNA: TGTGCCTGTGACACCGTAGTGGGGGATAGCTCCTGGGACACCCGACAGATGTTTTTC.

In its sample, this clone ranks as large (0.1 to 1%). This chain links TRDV2 with TRDJ3, with TRDD3 matching 9 bases. V lost 2 bases and J lost 1; bases outside the gene matches: 2. The CDR3 is 17 amino acids. In germline, CDR1 is GEAIGNYY, CDR2 EKD. CDR3 sequence: CACDNTGGSWDTRQMFF. For the CDR3, the DNA is TGTGCCTGTGACAATACTGGGGGATCCTGGGACACCCGACAGATGTTTTTC.

This clone is judged large. The chain carries TRDV2 and TRDJ1, with TRDD3 matching 12 bases. Trimming took 3 bases from V and 6 from J; bases not matched to a gene: 4. CDR1 and CDR2 from the germline V gene are GEAIGNYY and EKD. The CDR3 has 14 amino acids. The CDR3 coding sequence is TGTGCCTGTGACGTACTGGGGGATACTAATAAACTCATCTTT. Translating it yields CACDVLGDTNKLIF.

In this sample, this clone is hyperexpanded. The chain carries TRDV2 and TRDJ3, with TRDD3 matching over 9 bases. CDR3 length: 18 residues. Unmatched junction bases numbered 4, after V lost 0 bases and J lost 2 bases. In germline, CDR1 is GEAIGNYY, CDR2 EKD. The DNA for the CDR3 is TGTGCCTGTGACACCTGGGGATACGGCGCCTGGGACACCCGACAGATGTTTTTC. It specifies CACDTWGYGAWDTRQMFF.